In its sample, the clone carrying this T cell receptor (delta chain) is medium-sized. Primers for all 8 TRDV and 4 TRDJ genes amplified genomic DNA in 32-plex. The library had 12-nucleotide UMIs introduced over around 3 barcoding cycles, then a second adapter PCR. TCRdb reanalysed the multiplex PCR reads with CATT. The sample consists of approximately 5,100 delta-chain clones, roughly 12% of them appearing once. These data are taken from a study of DNA immune sequencing with unique molecular identifiers. Study-level information: Sequencing input was about 100 ng for enriched and 0.85 to 1 ug for non-enriched PBMC DNA.

Trimming took 3 bases from V and 1 from J; bases not matched to a gene: 12. CDR1 is GEAIGNYY, CDR2 EKD, per germline. The length of the CDR3 is 17 residues. Sequencing input: gamma-delta T cells enriched from blood buffy coat, or unenriched PBMCs (not recorded which). The rearrangement uses TRDV2 and TRDJ1; 8 bases match TRDD3. This TCR was sampled from a human donor in good health. The DNA of the CDR3 is TGTGCCTGTGACCGAGTTGGGGATGGGGGATTCACCGATAAACTCATCTTT. It yields the protein CACDRVGDGGFTDKLIF.